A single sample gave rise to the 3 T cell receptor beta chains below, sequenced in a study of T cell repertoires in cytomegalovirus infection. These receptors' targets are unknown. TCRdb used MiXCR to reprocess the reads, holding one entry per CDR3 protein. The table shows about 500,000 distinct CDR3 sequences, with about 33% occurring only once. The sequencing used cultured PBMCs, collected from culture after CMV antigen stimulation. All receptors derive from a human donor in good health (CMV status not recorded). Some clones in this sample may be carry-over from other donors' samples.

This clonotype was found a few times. The CDR3 is CSVVEDEQFF. CDR3 in DNA: TGCAGTGTGGTCGAGGATGAGCAGTTCTTC. The rearrangement uses TRBV20-1 and TRBJ2-1, with D hard to call. Per the germline V gene, CDR1 is DFQATT and CDR2 is SNEGSKA (reference sequence). Trimming pared 7 bases from V and 8 bases from J, leaving 9 bases between. The CDR3 length is 10 residues.

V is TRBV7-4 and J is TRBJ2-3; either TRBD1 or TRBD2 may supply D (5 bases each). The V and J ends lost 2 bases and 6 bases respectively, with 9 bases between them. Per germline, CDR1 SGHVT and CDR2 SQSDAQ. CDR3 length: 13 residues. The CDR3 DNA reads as TGTGCCAGCAGCTTAATCGGGGACGATACGCAGTATTTT. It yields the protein CASSLIGDDTQYF. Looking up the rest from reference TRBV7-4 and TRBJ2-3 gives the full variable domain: GAGVSQSPRYKVAKRGRDVALRCDSISGHVTLYWYRQTLGQGSEVLTYSQSDAQRDKSGRPSGRFSAERPERSVSTLKIQRTEQGDSAVYLCASSLIGDDTQYFGPGTRLTVL.

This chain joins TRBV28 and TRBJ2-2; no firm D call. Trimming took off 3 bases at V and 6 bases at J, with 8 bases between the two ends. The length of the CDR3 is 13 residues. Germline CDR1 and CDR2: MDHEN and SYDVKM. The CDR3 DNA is TGTGCCAGCAGTTTCGTGGGTGCCGGGGAGCTGTTTTTT. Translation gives CASSFVGAGELFF.